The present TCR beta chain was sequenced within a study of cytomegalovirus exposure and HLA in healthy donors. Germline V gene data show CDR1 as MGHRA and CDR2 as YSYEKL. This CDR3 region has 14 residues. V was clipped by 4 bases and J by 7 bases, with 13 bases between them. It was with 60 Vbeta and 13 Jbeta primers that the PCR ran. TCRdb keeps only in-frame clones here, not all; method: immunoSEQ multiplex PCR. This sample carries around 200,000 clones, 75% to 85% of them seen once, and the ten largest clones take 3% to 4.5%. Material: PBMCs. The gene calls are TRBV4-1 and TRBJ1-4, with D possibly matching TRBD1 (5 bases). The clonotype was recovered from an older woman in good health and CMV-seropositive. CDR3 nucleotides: TGCGCCAGCAGCCCGTGGGGCAGGCGTGAAAAACTGTTTTTT. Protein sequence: CASSPWGRREKLFF.